This TCR beta chain was sequenced for a study of cytomegalovirus exposure and HLA in healthy donors. Study-level results: Subsequent analysis showed first-cohort TCR clusters tending to co-occur in 120 validation repertoires.

The CDR3 spans 16 residues. V was cut by 0 bases and J by 4 bases, with 15 bases left in between. Germline CDR1 is MNHEY and CDR2 is SMNVEV (reference sequence). Donors came from a validation cohort of some 130 subjects, distinct from the first 666-subject cohort. Comment on this clone: The target antigen is unknown.

Generated by immunoSEQ multiplex PCR, the TCRdb table keeps only in-frame clones and is missing some. The profile shows 150,000 to 200,000 clones, 85% of them singletons. This clonotype originated in a man aged 30 to 39 in good health and CMV-seropositive. The chain recombines TRBV27 with TRBJ1-1; D is uncertain. The material sequenced was PBMCs. CDR3 amino acids: CASSLSRGLMATEAFF. Written as DNA, the CDR3 is TGTGCCAGCAGTTTATCAAGAGGGCTAATGGCCACTGAAGCTTTCTTT.